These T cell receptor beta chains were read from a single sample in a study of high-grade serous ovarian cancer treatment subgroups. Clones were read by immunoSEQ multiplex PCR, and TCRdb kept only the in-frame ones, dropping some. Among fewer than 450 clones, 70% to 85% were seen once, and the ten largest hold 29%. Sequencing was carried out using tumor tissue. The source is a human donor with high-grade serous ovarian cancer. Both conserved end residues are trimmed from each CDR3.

CDR3aa: ATAGTGVNSGNTIY
v_gene: TRBV4-1
j_gene: TRBJ1-3

CDR3aa: ASSFSGDGYT
v_gene: TRBV7-9
j_gene: TRBJ1-2

CDR3aa: ASTRDPGTEAF
v_gene: TRBV6-6
j_gene: TRBJ1-1

CDR3aa: ASGRLNQPQH
v_gene: TRBV6-5
j_gene: TRBJ1-5

CDR3aa: ASSPGGRTGELF
v_gene: TRBV7-3
j_gene: TRBJ2-2

CDR3aa: ASRAAWTGGNTGELF
v_gene: TRBV5-1
j_gene: TRBJ2-2

CDR3aa: ASSQDLHPWTGISEQY
v_gene: TRBV14
j_gene: TRBJ2-7

CDR3aa: AWGLGISNTEAF
v_gene: TRBV30
j_gene: TRBJ1-1

CDR3aa: ASSLVRSGSRSEKLF
v_gene: TRBV7-9
j_gene: TRBJ1-4

CDR3aa: SVGGGNEKLF
v_gene: TRBV29-1
j_gene: TRBJ1-4

CDR3aa: ASSLENSPLH
v_gene: TRBV5-5
j_gene: TRBJ1-6

CDR3aa: ASREDGYT
v_gene: TRBV6-1
j_gene: TRBJ1-2

CDR3aa: ASSPPNDGDTQY
v_gene: TRBV18
j_gene: TRBJ2-3

CDR3aa: ASRGQGSYT
v_gene: TRBV12-5
j_gene: TRBJ1-2

CDR3aa: AWDPGGGEQF
v_gene: TRBV30
j_gene: TRBJ2-1

CDR3aa: ASSGRQGAIAGGPRNEQF
v_gene: TRBV6-1
j_gene: TRBJ2-1

CDR3aa: ASSPIAGNQETQY
v_gene: TRBV6-5
j_gene: TRBJ2-5

CDR3aa: ASGRQGDSPLH
v_gene: TRBV5-4
j_gene: TRBJ1-6

CDR3aa: ASSIGQGADEQY
v_gene: TRBV19
j_gene: TRBJ2-7

CDR3aa: ASSPRTGTGELF
v_gene: TRBV5-1
j_gene: TRBJ2-2